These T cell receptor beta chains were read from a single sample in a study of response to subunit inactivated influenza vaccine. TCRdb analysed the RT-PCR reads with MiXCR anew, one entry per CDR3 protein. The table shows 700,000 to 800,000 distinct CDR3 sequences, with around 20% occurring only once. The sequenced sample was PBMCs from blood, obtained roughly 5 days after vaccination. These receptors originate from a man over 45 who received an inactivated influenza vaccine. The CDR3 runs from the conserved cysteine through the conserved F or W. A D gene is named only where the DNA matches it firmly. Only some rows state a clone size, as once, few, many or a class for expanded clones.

CDR3 DNA: TGTGCCAGCAGTTTCTCGCCCGTGGGGGTCGGCACTGAAGCTTTCTTT; CDR3 protein: CASSFSPVGVGTEAFF; D gene: .; clone size: few; V gene: TRBV12-3/TRBV12-4; J gene: TRBJ1-1
CDR3 DNA: TGTGCCAGCAGTTACTCCATTCCTAGCCTGACCCTATACAATGAGCAGTTCTTC; CDR3 protein: CASSYSIPSLTLYNEQFF; D gene: .; clone size: .; V gene: TRBV6-5; J gene: TRBJ2-1
CDR3 DNA: TGTGCCAGCGAAACCTACAGGAATGAGCAGTTCTTC; CDR3 protein: CASETYRNEQFF; D gene: .; clone size: few; V gene: TRBV7-9; J gene: TRBJ2-1
CDR3 DNA: TGTGCCAGCAGTCGATCAGGGGCGAACTCCTACGAGCAGTACTTC; CDR3 protein: CASSRSGANSYEQYF; D gene: .; clone size: .; V gene: TRBV6-2/TRBV6-3; J gene: TRBJ2-7
CDR3 DNA: TGCAGCGTTGCGGGGGGCCGGGACAGGGGATATGGCTACACCTTC; CDR3 protein: CSVAGGRDRGYGYTF; D gene: TRBD1; clone size: .; V gene: TRBV29-1; J gene: TRBJ1-2
CDR3 DNA: TGCGCCAGCAGCTTGGCCCCAGGGACAGGCGACACAGATACGCAGTATTTT; CDR3 protein: CASSLAPGTGDTDTQYF; D gene: TRBD1; clone size: .; V gene: TRBV5-1; J gene: TRBJ2-3
CDR3 DNA: TGCGCCAGCAGCACCGGGACTAGCGCTACAAGTACGCAGTATTTT; CDR3 protein: CASSTGTSATSTQYF; D gene: TRBD2; clone size: .; V gene: TRBV5-1; J gene: TRBJ2-3
CDR3 DNA: TGTGCCAGCAGTTTGTCCAGACATAATGAAAAACTGTTTTTT; CDR3 protein: CASSLSRHNEKLFF; D gene: .; clone size: .; V gene: TRBV12-3/TRBV12-4; J gene: TRBJ1-4
CDR3 DNA: TGTGCCAGCAGCCAAACACAGGGTGGAGAGACCCAGTACTTC; CDR3 protein: CASSQTQGGETQYF; D gene: .; clone size: few; V gene: TRBV6-2/TRBV6-3; J gene: TRBJ2-5
CDR3 DNA: TGTGCCAGCAGCGGTGGCGTCGAGCAGTTCTTC; CDR3 protein: CASSGGVEQFF; D gene: .; clone size: few; V gene: TRBV3-1; J gene: TRBJ2-1
CDR3 DNA: TGTGCCAGCTTGCAGGACCCAAACACTGAAGCTTTCTTT; CDR3 protein: CASLQDPNTEAFF; D gene: .; clone size: .; V gene: TRBV18; J gene: TRBJ1-1
CDR3 DNA: TGTGCCATCAGCGGGTGGGCAGAGAACACTGAAGCTTTCTTT; CDR3 protein: CAISGWAENTEAFF; D gene: .; clone size: .; V gene: TRBV10-3; J gene: TRBJ1-1
CDR3 DNA: TGTGCCAGCTCACCCATAAGTGGGAACACTGAAGCTTTCTTT; CDR3 protein: CASSPISGNTEAFF; D gene: .; clone size: .; V gene: TRBV18; J gene: TRBJ1-1
CDR3 DNA: TGTGCCAGCGCCCTTCTGGGGGGCCCGGATACGCAGTATTTT; CDR3 protein: CASALLGGPDTQYF; D gene: .; clone size: .; V gene: TRBV12-3/TRBV12-4; J gene: TRBJ2-3
CDR3 DNA: TGTGCCAGCAGTTTACTGTTTGGCGAGCAGTACTTC; CDR3 protein: CASSLLFGEQYF; D gene: .; clone size: .; V gene: TRBV28; J gene: TRBJ2-7
CDR3 DNA: TGCGCCAGCAGTGAGTCGACGGAGGGGACTAGCTCCTACAATGAGCAGTTCTTC; CDR3 protein: CASSESTEGTSSYNEQFF; D gene: TRBD2; clone size: .; V gene: TRBV10-2; J gene: TRBJ2-1
CDR3 DNA: TGCGCCAGCGGCTTGTTCAATGAGCAGTTCTTC; CDR3 protein: CASGLFNEQFF; D gene: .; clone size: .; V gene: TRBV5-1; J gene: TRBJ2-1
CDR3 DNA: TGTGCCATCAGTGTAAAGGGACGGAACCAAGAGACCCAGTACTTC; CDR3 protein: CAISVKGRNQETQYF; D gene: .; clone size: few; V gene: TRBV10-3; J gene: TRBJ2-5
CDR3 DNA: TGTGCCAGCAGCTTAGCAACTCGGGTATACAATGAGCAGTTCTTC; CDR3 protein: CASSLATRVYNEQFF; D gene: .; clone size: few; V gene: TRBV7-2; J gene: TRBJ2-1
CDR3 DNA: TGCAGTGCTAGACCTTACAGGGAAATCACCGAGCAGTACTTC; CDR3 protein: CSARPYREITEQYF; D gene: .; clone size: many; V gene: TRBV20-1; J gene: TRBJ2-7
CDR3 DNA: TGCGCCAGCAGCCAAGATTACATTCTCACAGATACGCAGTATTTT; CDR3 protein: CASSQDYILTDTQYF; D gene: .; clone size: few; V gene: TRBV4-3; J gene: TRBJ2-3
CDR3 DNA: TGTGCCACCAGCAGAGATGTAGGCGCGTCCTCCTACAATGAGCAGTTCTTC; CDR3 protein: CATSRDVGASSYNEQFF; D gene: .; clone size: .; V gene: TRBV15; J gene: TRBJ2-1